The clone carrying this T cell receptor beta chain showed up just a few times. Germline V gene lookup returns CDR1 SNHLY and CDR2 FYNNEI. The CDR3 is 14 residues long. The germline V and J ends were trimmed by 3 bases and 4 bases, with 10 bases remaining between them. Assay used: immunoSEQ multiplex PCR; TCRdb lists only in-frame clones, some missing. The table shows some 350,000 clones, with roughly 90% occurring only once. This entry comes from a study of Ad26.COV2.S vaccination and SARS-CoV-2 variants. Treatment indicated: roughly 18 received Ad26.COV2.S at low or high dose, single or two shots; 5 received placebo; per-sample allocation not given. After the first vaccine or placebo injection, samples were drawn on day 63.

The sequencing used peripheral blood, collected in a trial of Ad26.COV2.S vaccine versus placebo. The TCR sequence derives from a person aged 18 to 59 who received the Ad26.COV2.S COVID-19 vaccine or a placebo. The chain employs TRBV2 and TRBJ1-5, with D possibly matching TRBD1 (5 bases). The CDR3 reads CASSEAGRNQPQHF. The CDR3, as DNA: TGTGCCAGCAGTGAGGCAGGGAGGAATCAGCCCCAGCATTTT.